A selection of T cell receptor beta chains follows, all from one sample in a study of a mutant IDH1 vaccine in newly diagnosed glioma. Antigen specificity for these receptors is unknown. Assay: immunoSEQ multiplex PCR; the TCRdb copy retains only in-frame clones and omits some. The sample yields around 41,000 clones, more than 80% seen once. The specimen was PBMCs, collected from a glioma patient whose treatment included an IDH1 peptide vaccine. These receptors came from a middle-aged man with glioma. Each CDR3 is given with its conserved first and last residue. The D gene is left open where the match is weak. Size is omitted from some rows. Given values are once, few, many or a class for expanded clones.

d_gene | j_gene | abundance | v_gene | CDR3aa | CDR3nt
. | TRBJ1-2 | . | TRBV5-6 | CASSLTTGYGYTF | TGTGCCAGCAGCCTTACAACGGGCTATGGCTACACCTTC
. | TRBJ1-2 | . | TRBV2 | CASSAFSGTYGYTF | TGTGCCAGCAGTGCCTTCTCAGGAACCTATGGCTACACCTTC
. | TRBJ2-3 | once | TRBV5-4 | CASSNSGRFSTDTQYF | TGTGCCAGCAGCAATAGCGGCCGTTTTAGCACAGATACGCAGTATTTT
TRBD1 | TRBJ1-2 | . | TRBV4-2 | CASSQATGTAPNYGYTF | TGTGCCAGCAGCCAAGCCACCGGGACAGCTCCTAACTATGGCTACACCTTC
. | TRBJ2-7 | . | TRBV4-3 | CASSQDAGLFYEQYF | TGCGCCAGCAGCCAAGACGCAGGGCTGTTCTACGAGCAGTACTTC
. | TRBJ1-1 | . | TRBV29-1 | CSVRLGGAYTEAFF | TGCAGCGTTCGCCTGGGGGGAGCTTACACTGAAGCTTTCTTT
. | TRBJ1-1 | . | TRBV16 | CASSRPFVRNTEAFF | TGTGCCAGCAGCCGTCCGTTTGTGCGGAACACTGAAGCTTTCTTT
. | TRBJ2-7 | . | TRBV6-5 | CASSAQGEGFNEQYF | TGTGCCAGCAGTGCACAGGGAGAAGGCTTCAACGAGCAGTACTTC
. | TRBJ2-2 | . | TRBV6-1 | CASSEAKVNTGELFF | TGTGCCAGCAGTGAAGCGAAGGTGAACACCGGGGAGCTGTTTTTT
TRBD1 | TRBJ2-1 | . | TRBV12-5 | CASGLVGEGARYNEQFF | TGTGCTAGTGGTTTGGTAGGCGAGGGGGCGAGATACAATGAGCAGTTCTTC
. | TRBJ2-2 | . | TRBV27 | CASSQGGAGELFF | TGTGCCAGCAGCCAGGGGGGGGCCGGGGAGCTGTTTTTT
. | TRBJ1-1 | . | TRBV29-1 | CSVEDLNRVNTEAFF | TGCAGCGTTGAAGATCTAAACAGAGTGAACACTGAAGCTTTCTTT
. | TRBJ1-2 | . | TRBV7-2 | CASGRTYGYTF | TGTGCCAGCGGGCGGACCTATGGCTACACCTTC
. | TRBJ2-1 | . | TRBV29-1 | CSGQGSYNEQFF | TGCAGCGGGCAGGGCTCCTACAATGAGCAGTTCTTC
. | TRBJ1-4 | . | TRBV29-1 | CSVGLGEKLFF | TGCAGCGTAGGACTAGGAGAAAAACTGTTTTTT
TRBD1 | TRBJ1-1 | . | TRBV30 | CAWNKGASSGTEAFF | TGTGCCTGGAATAAGGGGGCCTCATCGGGCACTGAAGCTTTCTTT
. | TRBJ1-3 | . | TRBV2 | CASSSDLAGNTIYF | TGTGCCAGCAGCTCTGATCTGGCTGGAAACACCATATATTTT
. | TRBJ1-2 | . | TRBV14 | CASSPGLGVDGYTF | TGTGCCAGCAGCCCCGGCTTAGGGGTAGATGGCTACACCTTC
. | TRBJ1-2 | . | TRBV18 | CASSPLEQGTGYGYTF | TGTGCCAGCTCACCGCTAGAACAGGGCACGGGCTATGGCTACACCTTC
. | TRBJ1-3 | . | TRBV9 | CASSAGGRNSGNTIYF | TGTGCCAGCAGCGCCGGAGGGCGGAACTCTGGAAACACCATATATTTT
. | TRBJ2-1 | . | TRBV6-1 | CASPEGGYNEQFF | TGTGCCAGCCCCGAAGGGGGATACAATGAGCAGTTCTTC
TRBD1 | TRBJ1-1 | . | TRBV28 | CASTSDRANTEAFF | TGTGCCAGCACCTCGGACAGGGCGAACACTGAAGCTTTCTTT
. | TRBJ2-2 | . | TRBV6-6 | CASSSTGFTGELFF | TGTGCCAGCAGTTCGACAGGATTCACCGGGGAGCTGTTTTTT
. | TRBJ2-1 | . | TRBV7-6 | CASSPRGYEQFF | TGTGCCAGCAGCCCTCGGGGATATGAGCAGTTCTTC
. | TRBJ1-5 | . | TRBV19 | CASSIQGRSQHF | TGTGCCAGTAGTATTCAGGGCAGGTCCCAGCATTTT
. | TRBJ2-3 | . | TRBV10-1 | CASSVRDTSTDTQYF | TGCGCCAGCAGTGTGAGGGATACTAGCACAGATACGCAGTATTTT
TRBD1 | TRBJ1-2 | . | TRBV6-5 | CASRQTGWNYGYTF | TGTGCCAGCAGACAGACAGGGTGGAACTATGGCTACACCTTC
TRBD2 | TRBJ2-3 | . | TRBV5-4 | CASSLRPAGGSTDTQYF | TGTGCCAGCAGCCTACGCCCAGCGGGGGGGTCCACAGATACGCAGTATTTT
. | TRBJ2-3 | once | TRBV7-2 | CASSLPPAQYF | TGTGCCAGCAGCTTACCCCCGGCGCAGTATTTT
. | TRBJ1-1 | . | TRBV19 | CASSHTEAFF | TGTGCCAGTAGCCACACTGAAGCTTTCTTT
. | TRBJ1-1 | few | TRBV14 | CASSQLVWGLNTEAFF | TGTGCCAGCAGCCAATTGGTTTGGGGATTGAACACTGAAGCTTTCTTT
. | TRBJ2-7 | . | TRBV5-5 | CASSWNRDYFTEQYF | TGTGCCAGCAGCTGGAACAGGGATTACTTTACGGAGCAGTACTTC
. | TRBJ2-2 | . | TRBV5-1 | CASSPVGFSGELFF | TGCGCCAGCAGCCCTGTCGGGTTCTCCGGGGAGCTGTTTTTT
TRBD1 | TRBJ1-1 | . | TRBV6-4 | CASIGQGGSTEAFF | TGTGCCAGCATTGGACAGGGCGGATCCACTGAAGCTTTCTTT
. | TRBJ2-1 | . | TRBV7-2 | CASSPENRDNEQFF | TGTGCCAGCAGCCCGGAAAACCGGGACAATGAGCAGTTCTTC
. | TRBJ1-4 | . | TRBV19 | CASSIQGSGSELGIGEKLFF | TGTGCCAGTAGTATACAAGGGTCAGGGTCCGAGTTAGGAATCGGGGAAAAACTGTTTTTT
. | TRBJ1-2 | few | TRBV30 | CAWRLEGYTF | TGTGCCTGGAGGCTTGAAGGCTACACCTTC
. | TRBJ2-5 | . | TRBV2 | CASTVTGRETQYF | TGTGCCAGCACCGTAACAGGGCGAGAGACCCAGTACTTC
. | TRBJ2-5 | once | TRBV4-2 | CASSQAGNVRETQYF | TGTGCCAGCAGCCAAGCGGGGAATGTGAGGGAGACCCAGTACTTC
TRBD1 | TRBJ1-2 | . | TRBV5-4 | CASSFDRVRGYTF | TGTGCCAGCAGCTTTGACAGGGTTCGTGGCTACACCTTC
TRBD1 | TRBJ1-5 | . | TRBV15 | CATSSIPGQGYQPQHF | TGTGCCACCAGTAGTATTCCGGGACAGGGCTATCAGCCCCAGCATTTT
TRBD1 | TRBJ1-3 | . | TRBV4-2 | CASSPGGAGNTIYF | TGTGCCAGCAGCCCAGGGGGCGCTGGAAACACCATATATTTT
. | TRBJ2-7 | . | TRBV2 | CASRPGLTYEQYF | TGTGCCAGCAGGCCAGGGTTAACCTACGAGCAGTACTTC
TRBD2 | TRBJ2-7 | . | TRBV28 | CASSPSGPPNEQYF | TGTGCCAGCTCTCCTAGCGGGCCGCCCAACGAGCAGTACTTC